Shown below are 16 T cell receptor beta chains from a single sample sequenced in a study of CD8 T cells in Susac syndrome (dated by TCRdb to between 2018 and 2020). The library was made by the immunoSEQ multiplex PCR assay. RNA was extracted using the RNeasy kit, and roughly 0.5 to 1 ug of the RNA was reverse transcribed with random hexamers. Clones were called with MiXCR by TCRdb after fastp trimmed the public reads at Q25, and only in-frame beta chains were retained. Under each unique CDR3 protein, matching rows form one entry showing the most common genes and DNA. This sample has 330,000 or so distinct CDR3 sequences in its table, and 75% to 90% of those were observed once. Approximately 0.18% of the sample goes to the ten largest clones. Material: CD8+ T cells from PBMCs. These receptor sequences come from a human donor with multiple sclerosis.

V gene TRBV20-1 combines with J gene TRBJ2-7; D gene uncertain. The V gene's germline CDR1 is DFQATT and CDR2 SNEGSKA (reference sequence). This CDR3 comprises 13 residues. Trimming took 3 bases from V and 0 from J, leaving 9 bases between them. CDR3 protein: CSARRTSSYEQYF. The CDR3 DNA follows: TGCAGTGCTAGGCGAACGAGCTCCTACGAGCAGTACTTC.

In this sample, this clonotype turned up once. V usage is TRBV24-1 and J usage is TRBJ1-1; 12 bases fit TRBD1. Germline V gene sequence: CDR1 KGHDR, CDR2 SFDVKD. Germline trimming cut 3 bases from V and 2 bases from J; bases unmatched to any gene: 3. This CDR3 is 16 amino acids long. The CDR3 DNA reads TGTGCCACCAGTGATGGGACAGGGGGCAGTAACACTGAAGCTTTCTTT. As protein: CATSDGTGGSNTEAFF.

The chain couples TRBV28 to TRBJ1-1; D gene unclear. Trimming cost V 10 bases and J 4 bases, with 10 bases left between them. Germline V lookup: CDR1 MDHEN, CDR2 SYDVKM. The length of the CDR3 is 11 residues. CDR3 sequence: CATTEGTEAFF. CDR3 nucleotide sequence: TGTGCCACCACCGAGGGCACTGAAGCTTTCTTT.

This clonotype appeared a single time. This chain uses TRBV27 with TRBJ2-1; TRBD2 matches 7 bases. Germline loops: CDR1 MNHEY, CDR2 SMNVEV (reference sequence). The CDR3 totals 15 residues. With V trimmed by 6 bases and J by 2 bases, 7 bases remained unmatched. The CDR3 sequence: CASRSGGVPYNEQFF. DNA of the CDR3: TGTGCCAGCAGGAGTGGGGGGGTACCCTACAATGAGCAGTTCTTC.

The V and J genes are TRBV15 and TRBJ2-1; no definite D call. Trimming stripped 0 bases from V and 9 bases from J, with 12 bases between. The CDR3 spans 14 residues. Germline V gene sequence: CDR1 LNHNV, CDR2 YYDKDF (reference sequence). In DNA, the CDR3 is TGTGCCACCAGCAGAGATCTAGGAGAGCGTGAGCAGTTCTTC. Encoded protein: CATSRDLGEREQFF. Combining the CDR3 with reference TRBV15 and TRBJ2-1 gives the whole variable domain DAMVIQNPRYQVTQFGKPVTLSCSQTLNHNVMYWYQQKSSQAPKLLFHYYDKDFNNEADTPDNFQSRRPNTSFCFLDIRSPGLGDTAMYLCATSRDLGEREQFFGPGTRLTVL.

The chain couples TRBV12-3 or TRBV12-4 to TRBJ1-4; a possible D gene is TRBD1 (5 bases). CDR3 length: 19 amino acids. V was shortened by 2 bases and J by 0 bases, with 19 bases between the two germline ends. CDR3 sequence reads: CASSLNNKPGLATNEKLFF. The CDR3 bases are TGTGCCAGCAGTTTAAACAACAAACCGGGACTTGCAACTAATGAAAAACTGTTTTTT.

V usage is TRBV11-1 and J usage is TRBJ2-5, with D perhaps TRBD1 or TRBD2 (5 bases each). CDR3 length: 12 amino acids. From germline, CDR1 is SGHAT and CDR2 FQDESV (reference sequence). Trimming took 4 bases from V and 13 from J, leaving 16 bases between them. The CDR3 loop is CASSSLGPVSYF. The CDR3 coding sequence is TGTGCCAGCAGCTCCTTGGGACCCGTGTCGTACTTC. Looking up the rest from reference TRBV11-1 and TRBJ2-5 gives the full variable domain: EAEVAQSPRYKITEKSQAVAFWCDPISGHATLYWYRQILGQGPELLVQFQDESVVDDSQLPKDRFSAERLKGVDSTLKIQPAELGDSAMYLCASSSLGPVSYFGPGTRLLVL.

This chain joins TRBV28 and TRBJ1-6; no firm D call. Trimming took off 2 bases at V and 6 bases at J, with 8 bases between the two ends. The CDR3 has 14 residues. CDR1 is MDHEN and CDR2 is SYDVKM in the germline V gene. The CDR3 bases are TGTGCCAGCAGTTTAGAGGACCTTAATTCACCCCTCCACTTT. Its translation: CASSLEDLNSPLHF.

The rearrangement links TRBV4-1 to TRBJ2-1; D call uncertain. The V end lost 3 bases, the J end lost 4 bases, and 7 bases lay between the germline ends. The length of the CDR3 is 13 residues. Germline V gene data show CDR1 as MGHRA and CDR2 as YSYEKL. CDR3 loop: CASSHSRYNEQFF. DNA for the CDR3: TGCGCCAGCAGCCACTCTAGGTACAATGAGCAGTTCTTC.

The chain employs TRBV19 and TRBJ1-3; TRBD1 agrees at 7 bases. Germline CDR1 and CDR2: LNHDA and SQIVND (reference sequence). This CDR3 is 14 amino acids long. V shed 8 bases and J 2 bases; nucleotides not matched to a gene: 6. The CDR3 sequence is CASDSGTAGNTIYF. CDR3 nucleotide sequence: TGTGCCAGTGACTCCGGGACAGCTGGAAACACCATATATTTT.

The chain links TRBV15 to TRBJ1-3; D is uncertain. Germline V gives CDR1 LNHNV, CDR2 YYDKDF (reference sequence). The CDR3 totals 14 residues. V was shortened by 5 bases and J by 0 bases, with 8 bases between the two germline ends. The CDR3 here is CATSATYSGNTIYF. CDR3 DNA sequence: TGTGCCACCAGCGCCACATACTCTGGAAACACCATATATTTT.

There are a few counts of this clonotype. The chain couples TRBV6-1 to TRBJ2-1, with 7 bases matching TRBD1. The V gene's germline CDR1 is MNHNS and CDR2 SASEGT. The V and J ends lost 5 bases and 4 bases, in that order; junction bases with no gene match: 5. This CDR3 is 14 amino acids long. The chain's CDR3 is CASSSRDSYNEQFF. The CDR3 nucleotides read TGTGCCAGCAGTTCCCGGGACAGTTACAATGAGCAGTTCTTC.

V is TRBV20-1 and J is TRBJ2-5; D unclear. Per germline, CDR1 DFQATT and CDR2 SNEGSKA (reference sequence). Trimming shortened V by 1 base and J by 1 base, and 10 bases separated the two germline ends. CDR3 size: 14 residues. CDR3: CSARVPGSQETQYF. The CDR3 DNA reads TGCAGTGCTAGAGTCCCAGGATCCCAAGAGACCCAGTACTTC.

V usage is TRBV4-3 and J usage is TRBJ2-3; 8 nucleotides agree with TRBD1. The trim removed 6 bases at V and 0 bases at J, leaving 2 bases unmatched. This CDR3 is built from 14 residues. From germline, CDR1 is LGHNA and CDR2 YSLEER. The CDR3 coding sequence is TGCGCCAGCAGGGACAGGGCTAGCACAGATACGCAGTATTTT. The encoded protein is CASRDRASTDTQYF.

The V and J genes are TRBV11-2 and TRBJ1-4; D is ambiguous. Trimming shortened V by 1 base and J by 16 bases, and 13 bases separated the two germline ends. The CDR3 runs to 12 residues. Germline CDR1 is SGHAT and CDR2 is FQNNGV. The CDR3, as DNA: TGTGCCAGCAGCTTAGTTCCAGGACCGCCGTTTTTT. It codes for CASSLVPGPPFF.

The chain joins TRBV30 to TRBJ2-1; 7 bases align to TRBD2. V was clipped by 1 base and J by 3 bases; unmatched bases: 3. The germline V gene has CDR1 GTSNPN and CDR2 SVGIG (reference sequence). The CDR3 consists of 14 residues. This CDR3 is CAWSATSVYNEQFF. CDR3 in DNA: TGTGCCTGGAGTGCTACTAGCGTCTACAATGAGCAGTTCTTC. The whole variable domain, filled in from reference TRBV30 and TRBJ2-1, reads SQTIHQWPATLVQPVGSPLSLECTVEGTSNPNLYWYRQAAGRGLQLLFYSVGIGQISSEVPQNLSASRPQDRQFILSSKKLLLSDSGFYLCAWSATSVYNEQFFGPGTRLTVL.